This is a list of T cell receptor beta chains from one sample in a study of T cell responses to AZD1222 COVID-19 vaccine. The assay was immunoSEQ multiplex PCR, and TCRdb's table has in-frame clones only and misses some. The data contain 150,000 or so clones, about 91% of them singletons. The sample in question was peripheral blood, obtained 28 days after the second AZD1222 dose. Receptor source: an adult who received the AZD1222 COVID-19 vaccine. Both conserved end residues are part of each CDR3. A D gene is named only where the DNA matches it firmly. Not every row has a clone size; where given, it reads once, few, many or a size class.

once | TRBJ1-1 | NA | TRBV6-5 | TGTGCCAGCAGTTACTCGGACGGATACACTGAAGCTTTCTTT | CASSYSDGYTEAFF
NA | TRBJ2-1 | TRBD1 | TRBV7-9 | TGTGCCAGCAGCCCAGGACAGGGGGAGGACAATGAGCAGTTCTTC | CASSPGQGEDNEQFF
NA | TRBJ2-1 | NA | TRBV27 | TGTGCCAGCAGGGCACTCACCGACAGCTCCTACAATGAGCAGTTCTTC | CASRALTDSSYNEQFF
once | TRBJ2-1 | NA | TRBV18 | TGTGCCAGCTCACCACCTCTACAGGGCCGAGATGAGCAGTTCTTC | CASSPPLQGRDEQFF
NA | TRBJ2-7 | NA | TRBV29-1 | TGCAGCGTTGAAGGGTTCCCAACGATGGGGGACTACGAGCAGTACTTC | CSVEGFPTMGDYEQYF
once | TRBJ1-1 | NA | TRBV29-1 | TGCAGCGTTGTTGGGGGACAGAACACTGAAGCTTTCTTT | CSVVGGQNTEAFF
NA | TRBJ1-3 | NA | TRBV7-9 | TGTGCGGCCGGTGAGTCTGGAAACACCATATATTTT | CAAGESGNTIYF
NA | TRBJ1-1 | NA | TRBV19 | TGTGCCAGTATGGGTACAGGGCAGAACACTGAAGCTTTCTTT | CASMGTGQNTEAFF
NA | TRBJ1-5 | NA | TRBV12-5 | TGTGCTAGTGGTTTACCGACAGGCGAAGCCCAGCATTTT | CASGLPTGEAQHF
NA | TRBJ2-7 | TRBD1 | TRBV10-3 | TGTGCCATCAGTGGCCTGGACAGGGGGAGTCACGAGCAGTACTTC | CAISGLDRGSHEQYF
NA | TRBJ2-2 | NA | TRBV7-6 | TGTGCCAGCAGCTTATCCAGGGTTCGGGCCGGGGAGCTGTTTTTT | CASSLSRVRAGELFF
NA | TRBJ2-6 | NA | TRBV5-6 | TGTGCCAGCAGCCAAATGACGGTCTCTGGGGCCAACGTCCTGACTTTC | CASSQMTVSGANVLTF
NA | TRBJ2-1 | NA | TRBV14 | TGTGCCAGCAGCCAAGGAGTCGGACACAATGAGCAGTTCTTC | CASSQGVGHNEQFF
NA | TRBJ2-1 | TRBD1 | TRBV30 | TGTGCCTGGTTACGACAGGGGGACTACAATGAGCAGTTCTTC | CAWLRQGDYNEQFF
NA | TRBJ1-1 | NA | TRBV5-1 | TGCGCCAGCAGCTTGGGATTAGACACTGAAGCTTTCTTT | CASSLGLDTEAFF
NA | TRBJ1-1 | TRBD1 | TRBV10-3 | TGTGCCATCCGTCCCGGGACAGTCGTCCCTGAAGCTTTCTTT | CAIRPGTVVPEAFF
NA | TRBJ2-5 | NA | TRBV19 | TGTGCCAGTAGTATAAAGGGTACTAGCCAAGAGACCCAGTACTTC | CASSIKGTSQETQYF
NA | TRBJ2-1 | NA | TRBV6-1 | TGTGCCAGCAGTGAAGTTGTTACAAAAGAGCGAAATGAGCAGTTCTTC | CASSEVVTKERNEQFF
once | TRBJ2-1 | TRBD1 | TRBV4-2 | TGTGCCAGCAGCTCCCCGACAGGGAACTCCTACAATGAGCAGTTCTTC | CASSSPTGNSYNEQFF
NA | TRBJ2-6 | NA | TRBV21-1 | TGTGCCAGCAGCGAAAGGGACAGGAGAAGGATCTCTGGGGCCAACGTCCTGACTTTC | CASSERDRRRISGANVLTF
NA | TRBJ2-5 | TRBD2 | TRBV11-3 | TGTGCCAGCAGCTTAATGATTCGACTAGCGGGAGAAAAGACCCAGTACTTC | CASSLMIRLAGEKTQYF
once | TRBJ2-7 | NA | TRBV4-3 | TGCGCCAGCAGCCAAGAGGGAAGGGAGAGCTTCGAGCAGTACTTC | CASSQEGRESFEQYF
NA | TRBJ1-2 | NA | TRBV24-1 | TGTGCCACCAGTGATGAAGAAAGCCTCTATGGCTACACCTTC | CATSDEESLYGYTF
NA | TRBJ1-1 | NA | TRBV11-2 | TGTGCCAGCAGCTGGGGAGGAGGGGGGAACACTGAAGCTTTCTTT | CASSWGGGGNTEAFF
NA | TRBJ1-1 | NA | TRBV6-5 | TGTGCCAGCAGTTACTCGTCGGAGAACACTGAAGCTTTCTTT | CASSYSSENTEAFF
once | TRBJ1-1 | NA | TRBV19 | TGTGCCAGTAGTATAGCCACTGAAGCTTTCTTT | CASSIATEAFF
NA | TRBJ2-5 | TRBD1 | TRBV5-4 | TGTGCCAGCGGGGACAGGGATGGAGAGACCCAGTACTTC | CASGDRDGETQYF
NA | TRBJ1-5 | TRBD1 | TRBV25-1 | TGTGCCAGCAGCAGGGGGAGCAATCAGCCCCAGCATTTT | CASSRGSNQPQHF
NA | TRBJ2-3 | NA | TRBV13 | TGTGCCAGCAGCTCGACCATCGTGGGGGTTACGCAGTATTTT | CASSSTIVGVTQYF